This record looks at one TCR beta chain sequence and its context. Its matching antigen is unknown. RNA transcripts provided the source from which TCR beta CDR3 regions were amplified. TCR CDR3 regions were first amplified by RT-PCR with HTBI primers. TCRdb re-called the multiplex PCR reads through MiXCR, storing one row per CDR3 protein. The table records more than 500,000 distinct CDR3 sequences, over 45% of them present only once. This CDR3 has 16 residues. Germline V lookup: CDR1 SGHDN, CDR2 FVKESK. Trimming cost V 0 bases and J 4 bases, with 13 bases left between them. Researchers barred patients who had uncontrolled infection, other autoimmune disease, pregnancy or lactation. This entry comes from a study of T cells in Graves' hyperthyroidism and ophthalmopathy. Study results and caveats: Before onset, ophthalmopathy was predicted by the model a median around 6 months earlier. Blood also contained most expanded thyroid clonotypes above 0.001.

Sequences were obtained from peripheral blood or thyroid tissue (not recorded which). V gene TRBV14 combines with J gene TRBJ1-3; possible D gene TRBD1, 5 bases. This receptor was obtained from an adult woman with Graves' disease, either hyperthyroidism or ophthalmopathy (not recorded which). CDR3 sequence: CASSQDREDSGNTIYF. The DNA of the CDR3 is TGTGCCAGCAGCCAAGACAGGGAAGATTCGGGAAACACCATATATTTT.